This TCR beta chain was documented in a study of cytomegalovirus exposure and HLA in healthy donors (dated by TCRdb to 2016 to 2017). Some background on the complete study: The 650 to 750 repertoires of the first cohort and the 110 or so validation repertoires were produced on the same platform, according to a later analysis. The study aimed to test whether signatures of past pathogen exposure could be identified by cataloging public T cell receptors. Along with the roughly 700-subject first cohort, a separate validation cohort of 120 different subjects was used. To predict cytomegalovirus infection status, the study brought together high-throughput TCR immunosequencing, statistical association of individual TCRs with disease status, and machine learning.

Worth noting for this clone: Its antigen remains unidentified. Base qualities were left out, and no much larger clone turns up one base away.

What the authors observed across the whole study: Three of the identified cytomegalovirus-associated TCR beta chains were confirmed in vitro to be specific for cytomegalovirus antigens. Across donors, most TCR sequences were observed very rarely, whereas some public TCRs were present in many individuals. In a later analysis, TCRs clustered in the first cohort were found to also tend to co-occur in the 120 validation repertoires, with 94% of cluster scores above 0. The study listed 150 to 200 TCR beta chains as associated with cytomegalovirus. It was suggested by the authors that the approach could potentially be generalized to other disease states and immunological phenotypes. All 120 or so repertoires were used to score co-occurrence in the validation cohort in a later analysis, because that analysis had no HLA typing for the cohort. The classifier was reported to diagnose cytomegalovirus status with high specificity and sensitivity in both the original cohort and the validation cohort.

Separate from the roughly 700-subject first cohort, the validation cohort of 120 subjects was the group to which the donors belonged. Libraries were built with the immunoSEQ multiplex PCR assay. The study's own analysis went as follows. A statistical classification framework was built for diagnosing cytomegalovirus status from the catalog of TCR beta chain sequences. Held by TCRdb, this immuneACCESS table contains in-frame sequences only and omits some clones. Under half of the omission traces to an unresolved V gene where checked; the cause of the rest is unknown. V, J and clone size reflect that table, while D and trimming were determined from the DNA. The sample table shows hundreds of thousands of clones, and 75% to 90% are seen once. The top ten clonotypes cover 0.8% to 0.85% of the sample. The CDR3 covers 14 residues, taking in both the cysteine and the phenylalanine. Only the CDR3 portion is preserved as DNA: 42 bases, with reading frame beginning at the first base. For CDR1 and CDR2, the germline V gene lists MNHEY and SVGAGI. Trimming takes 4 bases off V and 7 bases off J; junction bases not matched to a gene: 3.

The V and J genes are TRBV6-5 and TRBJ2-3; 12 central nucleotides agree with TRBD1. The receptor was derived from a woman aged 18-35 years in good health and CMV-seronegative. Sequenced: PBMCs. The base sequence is TGTGCCAGCAGTTGGGGGACAGGGGGCTATACGCAGTATTTT. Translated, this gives CASSWGTGGYTQYF.